This T cell receptor (beta chain) was recorded in a study of T-cell reconstitution after alpha-beta-depleted transplantation in children. The table lists this clonotype with a few counts. The CDR3 totals 13 residues. Germline CDR1 and CDR2: LGHDT and YNNKEL (reference sequence). With 5 bases removed from V and 3 bases from J, the gap between germline ends came to 8 bases. Unique molecular identifiers were built into the TCRbeta library. Each CDR3 protein gets one entry after TCRdb re-called the PCR reads with MiXCR. The profile covers fewer than 95,000 distinct CDR3 sequences, with about 12% appearing a single time and more than 11% taken by the ten largest.

The chain links TRBV3-1 to TRBJ1-5, with D possibly TRBD1 on 5 matching bases. The TCR originated in a human donor who donated a stem cell graft to a child with inherited bone marrow failure. The sample in question was PBMCs from the stem cell graft donor, obtained from the stem cell graft. DNA of the CDR3: TGTGCCAGCAGCAGGGGCCCCAATCAGCCCCAGCATTTT. Encoded protein: CASSRGPNQPQHF.